This T cell receptor beta chain was sequenced for a study of T cell clonotyping in hematopoietic cell transplantation. Study observations and caveats: Higher Inverse Simpson Index values in graft donor and pretransplant recipient predicted broader posttransplant TCR diversity. After transplant, recipient diversity fell while pathologically expanded clonotypes grew through day 180. At the given depth, recipient repertoires were over 97% de novo clonotypes. Cells were unsorted, so CD4 and CD8 contributions were not separated.

Sequencing used immunoSEQ multiplex PCR; TCRdb keeps in-frame clones, though not all of them. This repertoire shows about 44,000 clones, about 95% found once; its top ten account for about 0.8%. Concerning this clone itself: Antigen unknown.

The CDR3 runs 15 residues. V dropped 5 bases and J dropped 2 bases, with 14 bases sitting between them. Per the germline V gene, CDR1 is LNHDA and CDR2 is SQIVND (reference sequence). The sequenced sample was peripheral blood mononuclear cells. This clonotype was sampled from a woman in her 50s in good health. Some clones in this sample may be carry-over from other donors' samples. The rearrangement links TRBV19 to TRBJ2-3, with D maybe TRBD1 (6 bases). In DNA form, the CDR3 reads TGTGCCAGTAGTGGCCGGGACACCTTCACAGATACGCAGTATTTT. Encoded protein: CASSGRDTFTDTQYF. Drawing the rest from reference TRBV19 and TRBJ2-3, the complete variable domain is DGGITQSPKYLFRKEGQNVTLSCEQNLNHDAMYWYRQDPGQGLRLIYYSQIVNDFQKGDIAEGYSVSREKKESFPLTVTSAQKNPTAFYLCASSGRDTFTDTQYFGPGTRLTVL.